What follows are 21 T cell receptor beta chains derived from one specimen sequenced in a study of blood T cell repertoires in COVID-19. The method was immunoSEQ multiplex PCR; TCRdb's version includes in-frame clones alone and lacks a portion of them. This table holds 180,000 or so clones, about 86% found once. The specimen sequenced was peripheral blood. Source of these receptors: a man aged 55-75 years with acute or convalescent COVID-19.

The rearrangement uses TRBV5-1 and TRBJ2-3; 12 bases map to TRBD2. The trim removed 0 bases at V and 0 bases at J, leaving 5 bases unmatched. The germline V gene has CDR1 SGHRS and CDR2 YFSETQ. This CDR3 contains 18 residues. The DNA for the CDR3 is TGCGCCAGCAGCTTGGCGCCTAGCGGGAGGGCGAGCACAGATACGCAGTATTTT. The encoded protein is CASSLAPSGRASTDTQYF.

The chain has TRBV12-1 and TRBJ2-6; the table names TRBD1, a call not compared with the DNA. TRBV12-1 is flagged as a pseudogene. CDR3 length: 17 residues. The CDR3 bases are TGTGCCAGCAGCTTTTTACAGGGGCCCTCTGGGGCCAACGTCCTGACTTTC. Translation: CASSFLQGPSGANVLTF.

V gene TRBV29-1 combines with J gene TRBJ2-1, with a possible D match to TRBD1 (6 bases). Germline V CDR1 and CDR2: SQVTM, ANQGSEA. The CDR3 contains 16 residues. Trimming cost V 0 bases and J 7 bases, with 19 bases left between them. CDR3 sequence: CSVEDRLGQGWNEQFF. The DNA of the CDR3 is TGCAGCGTTGAAGATCGTTTAGGGCAGGGGTGGAATGAGCAGTTCTTC.

The chain is built from TRBV10-3 and TRBJ2-1; D is uncertain. Germline assignment: CDR1 ENHRY and CDR2 SYGVKD. Deletions cut 8 bases from V and 5 bases from J, with 7 bases between. The CDR3 length is 11 residues. The CDR3 DNA is TGTGCCATCCGTCGCGACAATGAGCAGTTCTTC. It codes for CAIRRDNEQFF.

This chain joins TRBV12-3 or TRBV12-4 and TRBJ1-2; a weak D match, TRBD1 (5 bases). This CDR3 region has 12 residues. The ends were cut back, 5 bases at V and 8 bases at J, with 12 bases in the middle. CDR3 loop: CASSPGIKGYTF. DNA for the CDR3: TGTGCCAGCAGTCCAGGGATTAAAGGCTACACCTTC.

This clone turned up a few times. V and J are TRBV6-6 and TRBJ1-2; no clear D. Germline values: CDR1 MNHNY, CDR2 SVGAGI (reference sequence). Trimming removed 7 bases at V and 7 bases at J, with 22 bases between. This CDR3 is built from 15 residues. The CDR3, as DNA: TGTGCCAGCACCTTAAAAGGTGGGAGTTTGGGTGGCTACACCTTC. It translates to CASTLKGGSLGGYTF.

The gene calls are TRBV19 and TRBJ2-1; no definite D call. The CDR3 has 13 residues. Germline values: CDR1 LNHDA, CDR2 SQIVND (reference sequence). Trimming left V 5 bases short and J 7 bases short, with 12 bases between. The CDR3 here is CASSLSSPNEQFF. Here the CDR3 DNA reads TGTGCCAGTAGTCTTAGTTCCCCGAATGAGCAGTTCTTC. The whole variable domain, remainder taken from reference TRBV19 and TRBJ2-1, is DGGITQSPKYLFRKEGQNVTLSCEQNLNHDAMYWYRQDPGQGLRLIYYSQIVNDFQKGDIAEGYSVSREKKESFPLTVTSAQKNPTAFYLCASSLSSPNEQFFGPGTRLTVL.

This clone was found once. This chain connects TRBV28 to TRBJ2-7; weak D call: TRBD1 (5 bases). Deletions cut 6 bases from V and 2 bases from J, with 8 bases between. The germline V gene encodes CDR1 MDHEN and CDR2 SYDVKM. This CDR3 has 12 amino acids. CDR3 region: CASRGRAYEQYF. Written as DNA, the CDR3 is TGTGCCAGCAGGGGCAGGGCCTACGAGCAGTACTTC.

This chain uses TRBV16 with TRBJ1-1; the D gene is possibly TRBD1 (5 bases). CDR3 length equals 15 residues. Germline assignment: CDR1 KGHSY and CDR2 FQNENV. V lost 1 base, J lost 4 bases, and 13 bases lay in between. The CDR3 nucleotides are TGTGCCAGCAGCCAATATTTAGGGGAGGTCACTGAAGCTTTCTTT. This gives the protein CASSQYLGEVTEAFF.

The CDR3 sequence: CAWSPRGYGYTF. DNA of the CDR3: TGTGCCTGGAGTCCACGGGGCTATGGCTACACCTTC. This chain uses TRBV30 with TRBJ1-2, with D uncertain. V lost 2 bases to trimming and J lost 4 bases, with 8 bases between them. The CDR3 contains 12 residues. Germline V lookup: CDR1 GTSNPN, CDR2 SVGIG (reference sequence). Using reference TRBV30 and TRBJ1-2 for the parts outside the CDR3, the full variable domain is SQTIHQWPATLVQPVGSPLSLECTVEGTSNPNLYWYRQAAGRGLQLLFYSVGIGQISSEVPQNLSASRPQDRQFILSSKKLLLSDSGFYLCAWSPRGYGYTFGSGTRLTVV.

This chain's CDR3 is CASSRGGALANYGYTF. The DNA of the CDR3 is TGTGCCAGCAGCCGGGGGGGGGCACTAGCTAACTATGGCTACACCTTC. This chain links TRBV5-4 with TRBJ1-2, with TRBD1 as a possible D gene (6 bases). This CDR3 has 16 residues. Trimming took off 4 bases at V and 0 bases at J, with 16 bases between the two ends. Germline V gene data show CDR1 as SGHNT and CDR2 as YYREEE (reference sequence).

The chain carries TRBV7-9 and TRBJ1-1, with D possibly being TRBD1 (5 bases). Germline loops: CDR1 SEHNR, CDR2 FQNEAQ (reference sequence). The CDR3 is made up of 13 amino acids. V was trimmed by 2 bases and J by 6 bases, leaving 10 bases between them. The CDR3 spells CASSLSAGSEAFF. The CDR3, as DNA: TGTGCCAGCAGCTTAAGCGCAGGGTCTGAAGCTTTCTTT.

The CDR3 DNA reads TGCGCCAGCAGCTTCCCGACAGGGAAAAAAGCTTTCTTT. It translates to CASSFPTGKKAFF. This chain links TRBV5-1 with TRBJ1-1; 7 bases line up with TRBD1. CDR1 SGHRS and CDR2 YFSETQ come from the germline V gene. CDR3 length equals 13 residues. The ends lost 2 bases at V and 9 bases at J; junction bases unmatched: 7. Using reference TRBV5-1 and TRBJ1-1 for the parts outside the CDR3, the full variable domain is KAGVTQTPRYLIKTRGQQVTLSCSPISGHRSVSWYQQTPGQGLQFLFEYFSETQRNKGNFPGRFSGRQFSNSRSEMNVSTLELGDSALYLCASSFPTGKKAFFGQGTRLTVV.

The chain employs TRBV7-2 and TRBJ1-1; 8 bases align to TRBD1. Germline trimming cut 5 bases from V and 6 bases from J; bases unmatched to any gene: 11. Germline V CDR1 and CDR2: SGHTA, FQGNSA. The CDR3 has 15 amino acids. The CDR3 sequence is CASSARQGLSSEAFF. The DNA for the CDR3 is TGTGCCAGCAGCGCACGACAGGGGTTGAGTTCTGAAGCTTTCTTT.

With respect to this clone: This same CDR3 is encoded by further DNA sequences in the sample. The rearrangement uses TRBV9 and TRBJ1-2; tentatively, D is TRBD1 (5 bases). The germline CDR1 and CDR2 sequences are SGDLS and YYNGEE. V lost 0 bases and J lost 2, with 8 bases in between. The CDR3 covers 14 residues. This chain's CDR3 is CASSVGQGNYGYTF. The DNA of the CDR3 is TGTGCCAGCAGCGTAGGCCAGGGAAACTATGGCTACACCTTC.

Only a few counts were recorded for this clone. The chain is built from TRBV27 and TRBJ2-1; D perhaps matches TRBD1 (6 bases). The CDR3 extends over 17 amino acids. With 6 bases removed from V and 3 bases from J, the gap between germline ends came to 21 bases. Germline lookup yields CDR1 MNHEY and CDR2 SMNVEV (reference sequence). CDR3 DNA sequence: TGTGCCAGCAGGACTGGACAGACGACAAATCTCTACAATGAGCAGTTCTTC. Amino acids: CASRTGQTTNLYNEQFF.

The gene calls are TRBV7-2 and TRBJ2-7; TRBD2 matches at 8 bases. CDR1 and CDR2 from the germline V gene are SGHTA and FQGNSA. V was pared by 1 base and J by 3 bases, with 5 bases of the junction left unmatched. This CDR3 is 15 amino acids long. The CDR3 spells CASSLDSSGSYEQYF. CDR3 DNA: TGTGCCAGCAGCTTAGATTCCAGCGGGAGCTACGAGCAGTACTTC.

In its sample, this clone was seen once. The V gene is TRBV5-1, the J gene TRBJ1-1; 11 bases are shared with TRBD1. Germline V gene lookup returns CDR1 SGHRS and CDR2 YFSETQ. Trimming removed 2 bases from V and 4 bases from J; junction bases left unmatched: 13. The CDR3 runs to 18 residues. Here the CDR3 DNA reads TGCGCCAGCAGCTTAACTCCTTCCGGGACAGGGGGGCCCACTGAAGCTTTCTTT. Amino acid sequence: CASSLTPSGTGGPTEAFF.

This clone is a singleton in its sample. The chain joins TRBV6-5 to TRBJ1-2, with 7 bases matching TRBD1. J was trimmed by 3 bases and V by 6 bases; bases with no gene match: 4. The CDR3 totals 13 residues. Germline CDR1 and CDR2: MNHEY and SVGAGI. The DNA for the CDR3 is TGTGCCAGCAGCTTCGACAGGGACTATGGCTACACCTTC. It translates to CASSFDRDYGYTF.

The gene calls are TRBV14 and TRBJ2-7; 7 nucleotides agree with TRBD1. With 0 bases clipped from V and 6 bases from J, the junction kept 2 bases outside the gene matches. This CDR3 is built from 13 residues. Germline V lookup: CDR1 SGHDN, CDR2 FVKESK. CDR3 loop: CASSQDQGVEQYF. In nucleotides, the CDR3 is TGTGCCAGCAGCCAAGATCAGGGGGTCGAGCAGTACTTC.

V gene TRBV6-2 or TRBV6-3 combines with J gene TRBJ1-6; 10 positions agree with TRBD1. Germline lookup yields CDR1 MNHEY and CDR2 SVGEGT. This CDR3 spans 15 amino acids. V gave up 6 bases and J gave up 7 bases; unmatched junction bases: 6. The CDR3 nucleotides are TGTGCCAGCAGCCCCCGACAGGGGGCCAATTCACCCCTCCACTTT. This codes for CASSPRQGANSPLHF.